The 32 T cell receptor beta chains in this list originate from one sample, sequenced in a study of Graves' ophthalmopathy and Graves' hyperthyroidism. The sequenced template was RNA, covering the TCR beta CDR3 region. Scientists carried out first-round RT-PCR using HTBI primers and then a second-round multiplex PCR. In TCRdb, the multiplex PCR reads were re-called with MiXCR into one record per CDR3 protein. The sample has about 210,000 distinct CDR3 sequences, less than 30% seen once. Material for sequencing was peripheral blood. Receptor source: a man aged 45-65 years with Graves' ophthalmopathy.

J is TRBJ2-7 and V is TRBV28; TRBD2 might be the D (6 bases). The CDR3 is made up of 16 amino acids. CDR1 is MDHEN, CDR2 SYDVKM, per germline. Trimming stripped 4 bases from V and 4 bases from J, with 20 bases between. The CDR3 spells CASSYTHGGLSYEQYF. In DNA form, the CDR3 reads TGTGCCAGCAGTTACACTCATGGGGGACTCTCATACGAGCAGTACTTC. The full variable domain, its missing parts supplied by reference TRBV28 and TRBJ2-7, is DVKVTQSSRYLVKRTGEKVFLECVQDMDHENMFWYRQDPGLGLRLIYFSYDVKMKEKGDIPEGYSVSREKKERFSLILESASTNQTSMYLCASSYTHGGLSYEQYFGPGTRLTVT.

This clonotype has a single count. The chain carries TRBV12-3 or TRBV12-4 and TRBJ1-1; TRBD1 aligns across 8 bases. The trim removed 5 bases at V and 0 bases at J, leaving 11 bases unmatched. The CDR3 contains 17 residues. CDR3 residues: CASSHTGGARMNTEAFF. As DNA, the CDR3 is TGTGCCAGCAGTCACACAGGGGGAGCCCGAATGAACACTGAAGCTTTCTTT.

This clonotype was seen repeatedly, ten times or more. V is TRBV20-1 and J is TRBJ2-7; 7 bases match TRBD1. Germline V CDR1 and CDR2: DFQATT, SNEGSKA (reference sequence). The CDR3 length is 14 residues. V lost 4 bases, J lost 2 bases, and 8 bases stayed unmatched. This CDR3 reads CSATRTGTAYEQYF. In DNA, the CDR3 is TGCAGTGCTACTAGGACAGGAACCGCCTACGAGCAGTACTTC.

This clonotype has at least ten counts. The V gene is TRBV10-1, the J gene TRBJ2-7, with 13 bases lining up with TRBD2. Germline CDR1 and CDR2: WNHNN and SYGVQD (reference sequence). CDR3 length equals 15 residues. V lost 3 bases, J lost 3 bases, and 2 bases stayed unmatched. CDR3 residues: CASSDRTSGSYEQYF. The CDR3 DNA is TGCGCCAGCAGTGACCGGACTAGCGGGAGCTACGAGCAGTACTTC.

This clonotype has ten or more counts. V usage is TRBV6-2 or TRBV6-3 and J usage is TRBJ1-1; D not resolved. This CDR3 spans 13 amino acids. Germline loops: CDR1 MNHEY, CDR2 SVGEGT. V was pared by 7 bases and J by 1 base, with 10 bases between. The DNA of the CDR3 is TGTGCCAGCACCAGAGTGGCGAACACTGAAGCTTTCTTT. It specifies CASTRVANTEAFF.

This clonotype came up many times. This sequence joins TRBV12-5 and TRBJ2-7; 9 positions match TRBD2. Trimming took 0 bases from V and 0 from J; bases not matched to a gene: 6. In germline, CDR1 is LGHNT, CDR2 FRNRAP. The CDR3 covers 17 residues. The CDR3 is CASGLVAGGRHSYEQYF. In DNA form, the CDR3 reads TGTGCTAGTGGTTTGGTAGCGGGAGGCCGCCACTCCTACGAGCAGTACTTC.

V is TRBV15 and J is TRBJ1-1, with 7 bases matching TRBD1. This CDR3 contains 13 residues. V shed 8 bases, J shed 1 base, and the junction held 4 bases outside the gene matches. Germline lookup yields CDR1 LNHNV and CDR2 YYDKDF (reference sequence). The CDR3 sequence is CATAQGTNTEAFF. The CDR3, as DNA: TGTGCCACCGCACAGGGGACGAACACTGAAGCTTTCTTT.

This clonotype was observed many times. V is TRBV18 and J is TRBJ1-2, with 8 bases identical to TRBD1. This CDR3 region has 16 residues. The V gene's germline CDR1 is KGHSH and CDR2 LQKENI. The trim removed 6 bases at V and 5 bases at J, leaving 14 bases unmatched. The CDR3 loop reads CASSTTGQGKLYGYTF. CDR3 sequence (DNA): TGTGCCAGCTCCACCACCGGACAGGGCAAACTATATGGCTACACCTTC. Full variable domain (outside the CDR3, taken from reference TRBV18 and TRBJ1-2): NAGVMQNPRHLVRRRGQEARLRCSPMKGHSHVYWYRQLPEEGLKFMVYLQKENIIDESGMPKERFSAEFPKEGPSILRIQQVVRGDSAAYFCASSTTGQGKLYGYTFGSGTRLTVV.

This clonotype was detected many times. The J gene is TRBJ2-5, the V gene TRBV11-3; 10 bases fit TRBD1. The CDR3 contains 14 residues. Germline V lookup: CDR1 SGHNT, CDR2 YENEEA. V lost 0 bases to trimming and J lost 7 bases; unmatched junction nucleotides: 2. This CDR3 reads CASSLEGTGVTQYF. The CDR3, as DNA: TGTGCCAGCAGCTTAGAAGGGACAGGGGTGACCCAGTACTTC. The full variable domain, with the rest looked up from reference TRBV11-3 and TRBJ2-5, is EAGVVQSPRYKIIEKKQPVAFWCNPISGHNTLYWYLQNLGQGPELLIRYENEEAVDDSQLPKDRFSAERLKGVDSTLKIQPAELGDSAVYLCASSLEGTGVTQYFGPGTRLLVL.

Many counts were recorded for this clonotype. The rearrangement links TRBV10-3 to TRBJ2-4; perhaps TRBD1 as D (5 bases). This CDR3 has 15 amino acids. V was pared by 0 bases and J by 9 bases, with 15 bases between. CDR1 and CDR2 from the germline V gene are ENHRY and SYGVKD. The CDR3 region has the DNA TGTGCCATCAGTGAGTCCCAGGGAAGCCAAGGCATTCAGTACTTC. Its protein product is CAISESQGSQGIQYF.

This clonotype was counted at least ten times. The rearrangement uses TRBV15 and TRBJ2-2; D gene unclear. Germline lookup yields CDR1 LNHNV and CDR2 YYDKDF (reference sequence). The germline V and J ends were trimmed by 2 bases and 3 bases, with 7 bases remaining between them. The CDR3 has 14 amino acids. The CDR3 here is CATSRLQDTGELFF. In DNA, the CDR3 is TGTGCCACCAGCAGACTTCAGGACACCGGGGAGCTGTTTTTT.

This clonotype occurred a few times. The chain has TRBV6-1 and TRBJ1-2; D uncertain. Germline loops: CDR1 MNHNS, CDR2 SASEGT. The CDR3 runs 15 residues. V was clipped by 3 bases and J by 4 bases, with 15 bases between them. The CDR3 loop reads CASSEATISFYGYTF. CDR3 nucleotides: TGTGCCAGCAGTGAGGCTACAATAAGCTTCTATGGCTACACCTTC.

V and J are TRBV6-1 and TRBJ2-7; TRBD2 matches at 11 bases. The J segment lost 5 bases and the V segment lost 6 bases, leaving 9 bases of the junction unmatched. CDR3 length: 15 residues. The germline V gene has CDR1 MNHNS and CDR2 SASEGT. The CDR3 nucleotides read TGTGCCAGCAGCGTAGCGGGAGGGGACCCCGACGAGCAGTACTTC. It translates to CASSVAGGDPDEQYF.

This clonotype was seen ten or more times. The chain is built from TRBV5-1 and TRBJ2-7; TRBD1 is a possible D gene (5 bases). The CDR3 spans 15 residues. Germline-derived CDR1 and CDR2 are SGHRS and YFSETQ. V was clipped by 4 bases and J by 0 bases, with 14 bases between them. CDR3 amino acids: CASSKGQTSSYEQYF. As DNA, the CDR3 is TGCGCCAGCAGCAAAGGACAAACAAGCTCCTACGAGCAGTACTTC.

The chain is built from TRBV6-1 and TRBJ1-1, with 9 positions matching TRBD1. The trim removed 1 base at V and 4 bases at J, leaving 7 bases unmatched. This CDR3 spans 16 amino acids. CDR1 and CDR2 from the germline V gene are MNHNS and SASEGT. The CDR3 nucleotides are TGTGCCAGCAGTGAAGTTTTGGGACAGGGTCTCACTGAAGCTTTCTTT. Translation gives CASSEVLGQGLTEAFF.

The table lists this clonotype with a count of one. The rearrangement joins TRBV24-1 to TRBJ2-2; TRBD1 matches at 7 bases. Germline values: CDR1 KGHDR, CDR2 SFDVKD. This CDR3 comprises 20 residues. V lost 0 bases and J lost 6; bases outside the gene matches: 18. The CDR3 sequence is CATSDLSPGTAAEGPGELFF. CDR3 sequence (DNA): TGTGCCACCAGTGATTTGAGCCCAGGGACAGCTGCAGAAGGCCCCGGGGAGCTGTTTTTT.

This clonotype was counted a single time. The gene calls are TRBV30 and TRBJ1-2; 11 nucleotides match TRBD1. The V gene end was trimmed by 0 bases and the J gene end by 4 bases; junction bases not matched to a gene: 1. The CDR3 runs to 14 residues. The V gene's germline CDR1 is GTSNPN and CDR2 SVGIG (reference sequence). Written as DNA, the CDR3 is TGTGCCTGGAGTGTCGGGACAGGGGGCTATGGCTACACCTTC. Protein product: CAWSVGTGGYGYTF. Full variable domain (rest looked up from reference TRBV30 and TRBJ1-2): SQTIHQWPATLVQPVGSPLSLECTVEGTSNPNLYWYRQAAGRGLQLLFYSVGIGQISSEVPQNLSASRPQDRQFILSSKKLLLSDSGFYLCAWSVGTGGYGYTFGSGTRLTVV.

This clonotype was seen a few times. The chain uses TRBV10-3 and TRBJ2-7; the match to TRBD2 covers 10 bases. The germline V gene encodes CDR1 ENHRY and CDR2 SYGVKD. V trimming: 10 bases; J trimming: 2 bases; junction bases outside the gene matches: 5. This CDR3 has 13 residues. The CDR3 region is CATRTSGPYEQYF. DNA of the CDR3: TGTGCCACCCGGACTAGCGGCCCCTACGAGCAGTACTTC.

This clonotype showed up many times. The J gene is TRBJ2-7, the V gene TRBV12-3 or TRBV12-4, with TRBD2 matching 9 bases. V shed 6 bases and J 2 bases; nucleotides not matched to a gene: 8. This CDR3 contains 15 residues. The CDR3 bases are TGTGCCAGCAGCTCCTCTAGCGGGGCTCCCTACGAGCAGTACTTC. Translating gives CASSSSSGAPYEQYF.

The CDR3 region is CASSPPEEGLSTEAFF. CDR3 DNA: TGTGCCAGCAGCCCCCCCGAGGAAGGGTTGAGCACTGAAGCTTTCTTT. The chain is built from TRBV7-8 and TRBJ1-1; no clear D gene. Germline V gene data show CDR1 as SGHVS and CDR2 as FQNEAQ. V lost 5 bases to trimming and J lost 4 bases, with 20 bases between them. This CDR3 has 16 amino acids.

This clonotype was recorded only once. The V call is TRBV7-8, the J call TRBJ2-2, with a tentative D call TRBD2 (6 bases). The CDR3 contains 17 residues. CDR1 is SGHVS and CDR2 is FQNEAQ in the germline V gene. The V gene lost 3 bases and the J gene lost 3 bases, with 17 bases spanning the gap. CDR3: CASSFWEDVDHTGELFF. CDR3 DNA: TGTGCCAGCAGCTTCTGGGAGGATGTTGACCACACCGGGGAGCTGTTTTTT.

The chain joins TRBV11-2 to TRBJ2-7, with TRBD1 matching 8 bases. The V and J ends lost 5 bases and 3 bases, in that order; junction bases with no gene match: 12. The CDR3 runs to 16 residues. CDR1 is SGHAT and CDR2 is FQNNGV in the germline V gene. CDR3 protein: CASSPLGWTGNYEQYF. CDR3 DNA sequence: TGTGCCAGCAGCCCATTAGGGTGGACAGGGAACTACGAGCAGTACTTC.

This clonotype was picked up many times. The gene calls are TRBV12-3 or TRBV12-4 and TRBJ2-2; D call uncertain. This CDR3 spans 15 amino acids. The V and J ends lost 3 bases and 0 bases respectively, with 8 bases between them. The chain's CDR3 is CASSFLATNTGELFF. The CDR3 DNA is TGTGCCAGCAGTTTTTTGGCGACGAACACCGGGGAGCTGTTTTTT.

This sequence joins TRBV6-1 and TRBJ1-2; D unresolved. Germline CDR1 and CDR2: MNHNS and SASEGT. CDR3 length equals 13 residues. Trimming shortened V by 7 bases and J by 4 bases, and 13 bases separated the two germline ends. The CDR3 bases are TGTGCCAGCACCCTCCAGGACCCCTATGGCTACACCTTC. It encodes CASTLQDPYGYTF.

This clonotype was seen at least ten times. CDR3 bases: TGTGCCAGCAGTCAGTCCCCGTCCTCCTTGGACATTCAGTACTTC. Amino acid sequence: CASSQSPSSLDIQYF. This rearrangement joins TRBV27 to TRBJ2-4; unclear D gene. This CDR3 spans 15 amino acids. V dropped 5 bases and J dropped 8 bases, with 19 bases sitting between them. The germline gives CDR1 MNHEY, CDR2 SMNVEV (reference sequence).

The J gene is TRBJ2-7, the V gene TRBV7-2, with D possibly matching TRBD2 (5 bases). The V end was cut by 4 bases, the J end by 0 bases, with 10 bases between. Germline V lookup: CDR1 SGHTA, CDR2 FQGNSA. The CDR3 length is 14 residues. The CDR3 is CASSYGLISYEQYF. The CDR3 DNA reads TGTGCCAGCAGCTACGGACTGATCTCCTACGAGCAGTACTTC.

This clonotype has ten or more counts. The CDR3 here is CASSSQGAYRGNTIYF. DNA for the CDR3: TGTGCCAGCAGCTCACAGGGAGCTTATCGTGGAAACACCATATATTTT. The V and J genes are TRBV7-9 and TRBJ1-3, with D possibly being TRBD1 (6 bases). Trimming removed 4 bases at V and 3 bases at J, with 16 bases between. The CDR3 extends over 16 amino acids. CDR1 is SEHNR, CDR2 FQNEAQ, per germline (reference sequence).

The chain links TRBV12-3 or TRBV12-4 to TRBJ2-7; tentative D call: TRBD1 (6 bases). V dropped 6 bases and J dropped 2 bases, with 17 bases sitting between them. The CDR3 spans 15 residues. This CDR3 is CASSSTIRDTYEQYF. CDR3 in DNA: TGTGCCAGCAGCTCAACGATCCGGGACACCTACGAGCAGTACTTC.

This clonotype was observed many times. The chain recombines TRBV11-2 with TRBJ2-7; the match to TRBD2 covers 12 bases. CDR3 size: 15 residues. Germline V gene sequence: CDR1 SGHAT, CDR2 FQNNGV. V was pared by 4 bases and J by 2 bases, with 3 bases of the junction left unmatched. CDR3 protein: CASSSLAGGPYEQYF. Here the CDR3 DNA reads TGTGCCAGCAGCTCCCTAGCGGGAGGGCCCTACGAGCAGTACTTC. Supplemented by reference TRBV11-2 and TRBJ2-7, the full variable domain reads EAGVAQSPRYKIIEKRQSVAFWCNPISGHATLYWYQQILGQGPKLLIQFQNNGVVDDSQLPKDRFSAERLKGVDSTLKIQPAKLEDSAVYLCASSSLAGGPYEQYFGPGTRLTVT.

This clonotype was picked up many times. The rearrangement uses TRBV5-1 and TRBJ2-5; perhaps D is TRBD1 or TRBD2 (5 bases each). Germline V gives CDR1 SGHRS, CDR2 YFSETQ. V was pared by 6 bases and J by 7 bases, with 16 bases between. The CDR3 contains 13 residues. CDR3 DNA: TGCGCCAGCATGGATGGGACGGCGGGGACCCAGTACTTC. Translated, it gives CASMDGTAGTQYF.

This clonotype was counted at least ten times. The chain is built from TRBV13 and TRBJ2-3; TRBD1 agrees at 9 bases. The V gene's germline CDR1 is PRHDT and CDR2 FYEKMQ (reference sequence). The V segment lost 5 bases and the J segment 6 bases; nucleotides outside the gene matches: 3. The CDR3 contains 13 residues. The CDR3 DNA reads as TGTGCCAGCAGCCCCGGACAGGGGGATACGCAGTATTTT. Its translation is CASSPGQGDTQYF.

At least ten counts were recorded for this clonotype. The V gene is TRBV6-1, the J gene TRBJ2-2; D might be TRBD1 (5 bases). Germline CDR1 is MNHNS and CDR2 is SASEGT. Trimming shortened V by 7 bases and J by 5 bases, and 11 bases separated the two germline ends. The length of the CDR3 is 13 residues. The CDR3: CASKGQITGELFF. In DNA, the CDR3 is TGTGCCAGCAAGGGGCAGATTACCGGGGAGCTGTTTTTT.